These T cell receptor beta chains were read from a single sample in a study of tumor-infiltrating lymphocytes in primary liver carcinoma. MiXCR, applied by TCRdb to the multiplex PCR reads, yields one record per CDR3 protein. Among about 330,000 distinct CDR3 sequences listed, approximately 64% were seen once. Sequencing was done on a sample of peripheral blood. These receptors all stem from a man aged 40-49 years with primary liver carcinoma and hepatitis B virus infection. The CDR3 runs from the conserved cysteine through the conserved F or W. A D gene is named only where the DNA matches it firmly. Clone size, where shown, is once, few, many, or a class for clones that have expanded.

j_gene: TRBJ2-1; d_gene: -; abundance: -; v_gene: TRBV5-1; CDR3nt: TGCGCCAGCAGCTTGTCAGGGACTCCATCCTACAATGACCAGTTCTTC; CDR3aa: CASSLSGTPSYNDQFF
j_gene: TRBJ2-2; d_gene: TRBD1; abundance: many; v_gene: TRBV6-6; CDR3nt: TGTGCCAGCAGCAAAAAACAGGGGTGGGACACCGGGGAGCTGTTTTTT; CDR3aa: CASSKKQGWDTGELFF
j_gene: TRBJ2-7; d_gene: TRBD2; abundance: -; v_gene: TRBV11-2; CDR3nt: TGTGTCAGCAGCTGGGCCAGCGGGGGAAACTACGAGCAGTACTTC; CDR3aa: CVSSWASGGNYEQYF
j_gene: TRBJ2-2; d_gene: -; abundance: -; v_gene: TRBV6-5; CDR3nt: TGTGCCAGCAATTATTCCGGGGAGCTATTTTTT; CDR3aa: CASNYSGELFF
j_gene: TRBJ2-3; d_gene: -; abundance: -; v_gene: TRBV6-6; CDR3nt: TGTGCCAACAGTTACTCAAGCGGAACGTCCCCCGCTAGCACAGATATGCAGTATTTT; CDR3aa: CANSYSSGTSPASTDMQYF
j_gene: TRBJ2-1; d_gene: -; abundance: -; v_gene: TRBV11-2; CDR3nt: TGTGCCAGGAGCATACACCCACTAATTCTTGAGCAGTTCTTC; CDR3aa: CARSIHPLILEQFF
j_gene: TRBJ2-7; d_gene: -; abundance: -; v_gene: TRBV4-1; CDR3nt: TGCGCCAGCAGCCAAATAGCGAAGGCGTACGCGCAGTACTTC; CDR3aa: CASSQIAKAYAQYF
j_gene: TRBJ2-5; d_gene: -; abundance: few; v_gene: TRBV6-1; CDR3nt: TGTGCCAGCAGTCGACAGGTCATTCAAGAGACCCAGTACTTC; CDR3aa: CASSRQVIQETQYF
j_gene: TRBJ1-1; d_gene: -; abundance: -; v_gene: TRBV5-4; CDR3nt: TGTACCAGCAGCTTCAGGGGCCCGAACACTGAAGCTATCTTT; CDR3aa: CTSSFRGPNTEAIF
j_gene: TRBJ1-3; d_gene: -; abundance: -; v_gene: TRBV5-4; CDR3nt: TGTGCCAGCAGCTTGGCTCCCGACAGAAGCTCTGGAAACACCATATATTTT; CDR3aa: CASSLAPDRSSGNTIYF
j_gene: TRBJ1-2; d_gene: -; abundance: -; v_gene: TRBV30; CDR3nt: TGTGCCTGGAGCGAAGGGTGGGTTAACTATGGCTACACCTTC; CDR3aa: CAWSEGWVNYGYTF
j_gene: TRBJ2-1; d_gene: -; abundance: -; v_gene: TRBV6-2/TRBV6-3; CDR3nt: TGTGCTAGCAGTTTACCCTGCCCATACAATGAGCAGTTCTTC; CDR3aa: CASSLPCPYNEQFF
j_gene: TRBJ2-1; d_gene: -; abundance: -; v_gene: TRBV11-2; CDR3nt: TGTGCCAGCAACTTAGGTACTAGAGGGAGGTCCCCCAAAGAGCAGTTCTTC; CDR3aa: CASNLGTRGRSPKEQFF
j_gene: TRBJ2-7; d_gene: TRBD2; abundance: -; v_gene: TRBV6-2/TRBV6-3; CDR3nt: TGTGCCAACAGTTACAGTTTATGGACTAGCGGACCTACCTACGAGCAGTACTTC; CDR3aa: CANSYSLWTSGPTYEQYF
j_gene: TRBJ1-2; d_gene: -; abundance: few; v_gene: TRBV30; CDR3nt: TGTGCCTGGGCCCGGGGGACCAACTATGGCTACACCTTC; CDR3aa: CAWARGTNYGYTF
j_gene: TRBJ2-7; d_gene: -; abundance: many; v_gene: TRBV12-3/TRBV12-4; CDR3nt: TGTGCCAGCAGTTTAGCGCGAGGCGCAGCCTCCTACGAGCAGTACTTC; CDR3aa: CASSLARGAASYEQYF
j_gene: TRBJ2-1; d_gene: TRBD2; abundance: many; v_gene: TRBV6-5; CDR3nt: TGTGCCAGCAGTTATCAATTCGGGGGGGGTTCCTACAATGAGCAGTTCTTC; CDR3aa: CASSYQFGGGSYNEQFF
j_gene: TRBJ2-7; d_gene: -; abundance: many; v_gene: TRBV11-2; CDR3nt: TGTGCCAGTTCAGTGGGGAGCCCAAGGGGGGTGCAGTACTTC; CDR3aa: CASSVGSPRGVQYF
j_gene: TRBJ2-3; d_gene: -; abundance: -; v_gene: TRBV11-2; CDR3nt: TGTGCCAGCATCCAGGGACTGAGGACAGATACGCAGTATTTT; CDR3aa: CASIQGLRTDTQYF
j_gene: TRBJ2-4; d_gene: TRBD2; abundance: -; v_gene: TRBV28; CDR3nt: TGTGCCAGTGAGGGAGGGCTGAACATTCAGTACTTC; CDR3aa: CASEGGLNIQYF
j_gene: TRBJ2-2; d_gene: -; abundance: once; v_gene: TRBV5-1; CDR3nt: TGCGCTAGCAGCTTGGTTCACGAGGAGCTGTTTTTT; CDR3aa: CASSLVHEELFF
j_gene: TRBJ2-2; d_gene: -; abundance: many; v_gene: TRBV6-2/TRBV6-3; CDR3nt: TGTGCCAGCAGTTATGTGGTGAACACCGGGGAGCTGTTTTTT; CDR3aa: CASSYVVNTGELFF
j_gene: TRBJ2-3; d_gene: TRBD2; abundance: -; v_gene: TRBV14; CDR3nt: TGTGCCAGCAGCCCGCCTGCGGGAGGGCCTGGGGATACGCAGTATTTT; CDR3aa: CASSPPAGGPGDTQYF
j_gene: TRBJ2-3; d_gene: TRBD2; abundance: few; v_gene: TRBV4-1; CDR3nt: TGCGCCAGCAGCCGAGGACTAGCGCGGGGAGATACGCAGTATTTT; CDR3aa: CASSRGLARGDTQYF
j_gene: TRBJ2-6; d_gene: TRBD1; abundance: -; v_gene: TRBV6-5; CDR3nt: TGTGCCAGCAGTTACTCGAAGGGACAGGGGAAGGGCCCACGTTCGGTGTGGGCCAACGTCCTGACTTTC; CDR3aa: CASSYSKGQGKGPRSVWANVLTF
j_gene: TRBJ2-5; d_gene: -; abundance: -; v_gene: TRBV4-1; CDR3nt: TGCGCCAGCAGCCACGCCATCTCGTCGGAGATACAGTACTTC; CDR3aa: CASSHAISSEIQYF
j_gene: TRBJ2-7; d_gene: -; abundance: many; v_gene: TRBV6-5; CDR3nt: TGTGCCAGCAGTCCCCAAGGACAGAGAGCTACGGAGCAGTACTTC; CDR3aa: CASSPQGQRATEQYF
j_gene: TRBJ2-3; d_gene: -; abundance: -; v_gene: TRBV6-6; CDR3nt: TGTGCCAGCAGTTATGTAGCGAGGACCGCAGATACGCAGTATTTT; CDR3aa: CASSYVARTADTQYF
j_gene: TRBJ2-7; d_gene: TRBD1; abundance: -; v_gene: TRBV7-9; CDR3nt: TGTGCCAGCAGCCCTCCGACAGGGAATAGCTACGAGCAGTACTTC; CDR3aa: CASSPPTGNSYEQYF
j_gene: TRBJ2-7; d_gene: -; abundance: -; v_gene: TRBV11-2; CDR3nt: TGTGCCAGCAGCATGGGGCTAGCGTTAACATACGAGCAGTACTTC; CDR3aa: CASSMGLALTYEQYF
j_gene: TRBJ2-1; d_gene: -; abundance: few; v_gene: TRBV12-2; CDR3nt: TGTGCAAGTCGCTTAGCGCGTGTCACGGGAGGAGCGAGGAATGAGCAGTTCTTC; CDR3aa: CASRLARVTGGARNEQFF
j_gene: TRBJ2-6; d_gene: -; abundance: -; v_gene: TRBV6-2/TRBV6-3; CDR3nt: TGTGCCAGCAGTGCGGGGACGGGAAGCTCTGGGGCCAACGTCCTGACTTTC; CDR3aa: CASSAGTGSSGANVLTF
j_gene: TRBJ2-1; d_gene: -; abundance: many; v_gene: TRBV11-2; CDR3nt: TGTGCCAGCAGCTTAAAGGCTTTGGGACGCTATGAGCAGTTCTTC; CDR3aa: CASSLKALGRYEQFF
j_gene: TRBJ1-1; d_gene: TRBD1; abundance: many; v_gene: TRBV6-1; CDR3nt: TGTGCCAGCAGTGCCCGACAGGGGAGAACTGAAGCTTTCTTT; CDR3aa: CASSARQGRTEAFF
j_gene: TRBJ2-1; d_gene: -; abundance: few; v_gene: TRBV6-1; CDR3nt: TGTGCCAGCCGGACACTCAGGGGCAATGAGCAGTTCTTC; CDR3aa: CASRTLRGNEQFF
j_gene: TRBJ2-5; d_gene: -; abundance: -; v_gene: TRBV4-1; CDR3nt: TGCGCCAGCGGCCAAGACCACAGAGCGCAAGAGACCCGGTACTTC; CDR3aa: CASGQDHRAQETRYF
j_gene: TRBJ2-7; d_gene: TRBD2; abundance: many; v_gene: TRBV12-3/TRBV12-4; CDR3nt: TGTGCCAGCAGTTTAGTTCTAGCGGGAGGCCTAACCTACGAGCAGTACTTC; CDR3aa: CASSLVLAGGLTYEQYF
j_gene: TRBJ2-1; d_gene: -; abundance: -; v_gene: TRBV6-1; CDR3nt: TGTGCCAGCAGTGCCCAAGGAGTAGAGCAGTTCTTC; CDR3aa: CASSAQGVEQFF
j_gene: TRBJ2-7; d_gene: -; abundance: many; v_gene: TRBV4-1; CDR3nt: TGCGCCAGCAGCCAAGGTCAGGGCGGAACCTACGAGCAGTACTTC; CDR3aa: CASSQGQGGTYEQYF
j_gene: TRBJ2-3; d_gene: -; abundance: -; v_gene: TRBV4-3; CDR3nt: TGCGCCAGCAGCCAACGGGCTTCCACAGATACGCAGTATTTT; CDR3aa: CASSQRASTDTQYF
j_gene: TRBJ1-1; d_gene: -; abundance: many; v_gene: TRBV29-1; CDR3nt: TGCAGCGTTGTAGGGAACACTGAAGCTTTCTTT; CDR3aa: CSVVGNTEAFF
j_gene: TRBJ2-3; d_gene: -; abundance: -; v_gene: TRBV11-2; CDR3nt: -; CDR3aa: CASNWGIGTDTRYF
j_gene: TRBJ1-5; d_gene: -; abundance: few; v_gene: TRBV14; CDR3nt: TGTGCCAGCAGCCAAGTCGATCGACTGCATAGCAATCAGCCCCAGCATTTT; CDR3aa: CASSQVDRLHSNQPQHF
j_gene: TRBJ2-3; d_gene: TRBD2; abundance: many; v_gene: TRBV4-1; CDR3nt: TGCGCCAGCAGCCAACCATCCCGGGGCGGGAGTTCAGATACGCAGTATTTT; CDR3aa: CASSQPSRGGSSDTQYF
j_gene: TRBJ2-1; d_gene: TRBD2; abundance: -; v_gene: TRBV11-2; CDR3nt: TGTGTCAGCAGCTTAGAGCCTCTAGCGGGAATGAATGAGCAGTTCTTC; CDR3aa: CVSSLEPLAGMNEQFF
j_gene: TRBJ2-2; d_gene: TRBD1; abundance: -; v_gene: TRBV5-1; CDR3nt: TGCGCCAGCAGCTCGGGACAGCCTGGACCCGGGGAGCTGTTTTTT; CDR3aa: CASSSGQPGPGELFF
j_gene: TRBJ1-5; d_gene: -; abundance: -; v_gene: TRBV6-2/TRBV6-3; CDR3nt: TGTGCCAGTAGTTACCCCCCGCCTTCAGGTCAGCTCCAGCATTTT; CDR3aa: CASSYPPPSGQLQHF
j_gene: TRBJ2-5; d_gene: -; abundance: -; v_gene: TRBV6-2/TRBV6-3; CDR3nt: TGTGGCAGCAGCCTATTGAAGACCCAGTACTTC; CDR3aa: CGSSLLKTQYF
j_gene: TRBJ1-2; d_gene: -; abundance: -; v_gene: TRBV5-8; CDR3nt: TGTGCCAGCAGCTTGTCCGGAATATTAAGCTACACCTTC; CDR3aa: CASSLSGILSYTF
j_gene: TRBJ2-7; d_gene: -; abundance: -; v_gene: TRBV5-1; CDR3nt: TGCGCCAGCAGCTTGGATTTTGCGGCAAAGCAGTACTTC; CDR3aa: CASSLDFAAKQYF
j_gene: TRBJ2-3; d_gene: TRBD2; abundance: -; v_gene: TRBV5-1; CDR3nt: TGCGTCAGCAGCTTCGGACTAGCGGGGGATACGCAGTATTTT; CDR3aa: CVSSFGLAGDTQYF
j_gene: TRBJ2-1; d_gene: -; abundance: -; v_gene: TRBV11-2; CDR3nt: TGTGCCAGCAGCTTAGAATGGGGATTGGAGCAGTTCTTC; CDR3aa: CASSLEWGLEQFF
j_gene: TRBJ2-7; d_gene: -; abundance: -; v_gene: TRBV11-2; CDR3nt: TGTGCCAGCAGCCGTTTAGGACGAACCTATGAGCAGTACTTC; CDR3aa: CASSRLGRTYEQYF
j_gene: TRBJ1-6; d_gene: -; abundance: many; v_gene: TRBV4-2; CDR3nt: TGTGCCAGCAGCCAAGTCAGCGGGGACCTATCACCCCTCCACTTT; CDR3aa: CASSQVSGDLSPLHF